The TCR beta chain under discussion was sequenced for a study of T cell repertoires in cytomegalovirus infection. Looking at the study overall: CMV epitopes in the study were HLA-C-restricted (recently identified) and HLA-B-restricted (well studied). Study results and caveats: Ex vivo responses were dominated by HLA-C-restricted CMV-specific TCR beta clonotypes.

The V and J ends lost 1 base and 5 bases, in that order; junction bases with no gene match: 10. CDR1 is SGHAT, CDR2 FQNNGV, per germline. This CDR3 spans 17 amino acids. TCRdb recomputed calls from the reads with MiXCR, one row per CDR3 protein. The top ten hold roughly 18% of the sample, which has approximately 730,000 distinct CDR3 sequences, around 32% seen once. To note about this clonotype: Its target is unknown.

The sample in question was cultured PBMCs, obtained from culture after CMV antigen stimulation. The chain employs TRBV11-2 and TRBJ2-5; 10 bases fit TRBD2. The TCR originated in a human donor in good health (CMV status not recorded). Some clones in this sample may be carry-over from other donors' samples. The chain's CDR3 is CASSLGASGGSRETQYF. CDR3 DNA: TGTGCCAGCAGCTTAGGAGCTAGCGGGGGCTCTCGGGAGACCCAGTACTTC.